This TCR beta chain was recovered during a study of blood T cell repertoires in COVID-19. Turning to the study itself: Sources were T cells, B-cell-depleted T cells, or PBMCs; the material itself was cDNA or gDNA.

TCRdb's copy holds only in-frame clones and misses some; the assay was immunoSEQ multiplex PCR. The sample comprises some 200,000 clones, 80% to 90% of which are singletons, and about 6% rests with the top ten. The CDR3 consists of 17 residues. Germline V lookup: CDR1 SGHVS, CDR2 FQNEAQ. V was pared by 5 bases and J by 2 bases, with 8 bases of the junction left unmatched. Material for sequencing was peripheral blood. The receptor's source is an elderly man with acute or convalescent COVID-19. This rearrangement joins TRBV7-8 to TRBJ2-3; TRBD2 agrees at 12 bases. In DNA, the CDR3 is TGTGCCAGCAGCCTTTCCGGGACTAGCGGGTACACAGATACGCAGTATTTT. Protein: CASSLSGTSGYTDTQYF.